These 13 T cell receptor beta chains originate from one sample sequenced in a study of beta chain features in type 1 diabetes. Points from the study as a whole: Across all four CD4+ subsets, people with type 1 diabetes showed modestly shorter TCRB CDR3s.

These receptors' antigens are unknown. Since all of the isolated RNA was reverse transcribed, expressed TCRB transcripts were what got sequenced. The repertoire was sequenced with immunoSEQ multiplex PCR; TCRdb's copy has only in-frame clones and lacks some. The sample holds about 190,000 clones; over 6% are singletons and the top ten take 0.5%. Material for sequencing was central memory CD4+ T cells from blood. The receptors here all came from a man younger than 35 with type 1 diabetes.

The chain couples TRBV7-9 to TRBJ1-2; 11 positions match TRBD1. The CDR3 loop spans 14 amino acids. The V gene end was trimmed by 2 bases and the J gene end by 12 bases; junction bases not matched to a gene: 8. The germline CDR1 and CDR2 sequences are SEHNR and FQNEAQ (reference sequence). The CDR3 region has the DNA TGTGCCAGCAGCTTAAATTCGGGACAGGGGGTTCACACCTTC. It codes for CASSLNSGQGVHTF.

This clone was recorded a few times. V is TRBV19 and J is TRBJ1-2; no firm D call. Germline CDR1 is LNHDA and CDR2 is SQIVND (reference sequence). V shed 9 bases and J shed 2 bases, with 10 bases lying between them. This CDR3 spans 12 amino acids. The CDR3 loop reads CASGRRNYGYTF. DNA for the CDR3: TGTGCCAGCGGACGGAGGAACTATGGCTACACCTTC.

J is TRBJ1-6 and V is TRBV30; the D is unclear. The germline V and J ends were trimmed by 0 bases and 7 bases, with 7 bases remaining between them. Germline CDR1 GTSNPN, CDR2 SVGIG (reference sequence). The CDR3 runs to 13 residues. The DNA for the CDR3 is TGTGCCTGGAGTGTAAGGGAGAATTCACCCCTCCACTTT. Encoded protein: CAWSVRENSPLHF.

This clone was found a few times. The chain combines TRBV9 with TRBJ2-2, with TRBD2 identical over 7 bases. After removal of 2 bases from V and 1 base from J, the junction contained 2 bases not matched to a gene. The CDR3 runs 15 residues. Germline values: CDR1 SGDLS, CDR2 YYNGEE. The CDR3 DNA is TGTGCCAGCAGCGTGACGGGGGGGAACACCGGGGAGCTGTTTTTT. Its translation: CASSVTGGNTGELFF.

This clone was seen a few times. The chain employs TRBV6-1 and TRBJ2-1; no firm D call. Trimming removed 2 bases at V and 3 bases at J, with 11 bases between. The CDR3 length is 15 residues. The germline CDR1 and CDR2 sequences are MNHNS and SASEGT. The CDR3 reads CASSEQTPNYNEQFF. The CDR3 DNA is TGTGCCAGCAGTGAACAGACTCCCAACTACAATGAGCAGTTCTTC.

The sample holds a few counts of this clone. The genes are TRBV5-1 and TRBJ2-3; tentative D call: TRBD2 (6 bases). Germline CDR1 SGHRS, CDR2 YFSETQ. Trimming took 4 bases from V and 4 from J, leaving 13 bases between them. The CDR3 totals 14 residues. CDR3 sequence reads: CASSPRTTADTQYF. Written as DNA, the CDR3 is TGCGCCAGCAGCCCGCGGACTACGGCAGATACGCAGTATTTT.

The chain couples TRBV2 to TRBJ2-1; weak D call: TRBD1 (6 bases). Trimming took off 6 bases at V and 0 bases at J, with 15 bases between the two ends. CDR3 length equals 16 residues. Germline V gene sequence: CDR1 SNHLY, CDR2 FYNNEI. CDR3 in DNA: TGTGCCAGCAGCCCAGACAGGTCTAGCTCCTACAATGAGCAGTTCTTC. Residues: CASSPDRSSSYNEQFF. Variable domain in full (rest from reference TRBV2 and TRBJ2-1): EPEVTQTPSHQVTQMGQEVILRCVPISNHLYFYWYRQILGQKVEFLVSFYNNEISEKSEIFDDQFSVERPDGSNFTLKIRSTKLEDSAMYFCASSPDRSSSYNEQFFGPGTRLTVL.

The genes are TRBV5-4 and TRBJ2-1, with TRBD2 as a possible D gene (6 bases). The CDR3 extends over 14 amino acids. Germline CDR1 and CDR2: SGHNT and YYREEE (reference sequence). The germline V and J ends were trimmed by 1 base and 2 bases, with 7 bases remaining between them. The CDR3 DNA is TGTGCCAGCAGCTTGCGGGAGACCTACAATGAGCAGTTCTTC. Its protein product is CASSLRETYNEQFF.

This clone was recorded a few times. The chain is built from TRBV4-3 and TRBJ2-1; 7 positions agree with TRBD1. Per germline, CDR1 LGHNA and CDR2 YSLEER. Trimming at V came to 3 bases and at J to 13 bases, leaving 6 bases not matched to a gene. The CDR3 totals 12 residues. CDR3 amino acids: CASSQGDREQFF. CDR3 coding DNA: TGCGCCAGCAGCCAGGGAGACAGGGAACAGTTCTTC.

The genes are TRBV19 and TRBJ2-2, with 7 bases identical to TRBD2. Germline V lookup: CDR1 LNHDA, CDR2 SQIVND (reference sequence). The length of the CDR3 is 17 residues. V gave up 7 bases and J gave up 3 bases; unmatched junction bases: 14. The CDR3 protein is CASTSPTAGVYTGELFF. The CDR3 region has the DNA TGTGCCAGTACCTCCCCTACGGCGGGGGTGTACACCGGGGAGCTGTTTTTT.

This chain uses TRBV7-9 with TRBJ2-3; a weak D match, TRBD1 (6 bases). Trimming took off 5 bases at V and 3 bases at J, with 15 bases between the two ends. This CDR3 has 15 amino acids. Germline V gives CDR1 SEHNR, CDR2 FQNEAQ (reference sequence). CDR3 region: CASSATGLVTDTQYF. DNA of the CDR3: TGTGCCAGCAGCGCTACAGGGTTAGTAACAGATACGCAGTATTTT.

The V and J genes are TRBV6-5 and TRBJ2-4; D not resolved. V lost 9 bases to trimming and J lost 6 bases, with 18 bases between them. Germline V gene sequence: CDR1 MNHEY, CDR2 SVGAGI. This CDR3 is 14 amino acids long. The CDR3 bases are TGTGCCAGTCAAACCCCCTCGGGTAGAAACATTCAGTACTTC. This codes for CASQTPSGRNIQYF.

The V call is TRBV2, the J call TRBJ1-5; 7 nucleotides line up with TRBD1. V shed 6 bases, J shed 4 bases, and the junction held 6 bases outside the gene matches. The CDR3 has 14 residues. The V gene's germline CDR1 is SNHLY and CDR2 FYNNEI. The CDR3 is CASSEMGQNQPQHF. The CDR3 DNA reads TGTGCCAGCAGCGAGATGGGACAGAATCAGCCCCAGCATTTT.